The 20 T cell receptor beta chains presented below share a single source sample, sequenced in a study of beta chain features in type 1 diabetes. Reverse transcribing all isolated RNA meant expressed TCRB transcripts were sequenced. Method: immunoSEQ multiplex PCR; TCRdb's copy keeps in-frame clones and lacks some. The data show 200,000 to 250,000 clones, with approximately 70% seen just once and approximately 0.053% held by the top ten. The source material was naive CD4+ T cells from blood. The source of these receptors is a young man in good health.

This clone has more than one count but fewer than ten. The chain combines TRBV27 with TRBJ2-1, with 12 positions matching TRBD2. Trimming took 6 bases from V and 6 from J; bases not matched to a gene: 6. In germline, CDR1 is MNHEY, CDR2 SMNVEV (reference sequence). The CDR3 has 15 amino acids. In DNA, the CDR3 is TGTGCCAGCAGCTCCCTAGCGGGAGGGCGCAATGAGCAGTTCTTC. Protein product: CASSSLAGGRNEQFF.

The chain carries TRBV28 and TRBJ2-7; TRBD2 agrees at 8 bases. Germline V lookup: CDR1 MDHEN, CDR2 SYDVKM. V lost 5 bases to trimming and J lost 3 bases; unmatched junction nucleotides: 9. CDR3 length: 15 residues. CDR3 residues: CASSRLAPRRYEQYF. In DNA form, the CDR3 reads TGTGCCAGCAGTCGACTAGCGCCCCGGCGCTACGAGCAGTACTTC.

This clone has only a few counts. The gene calls are TRBV30 and TRBJ2-5, with 8 bases that match TRBD1. This CDR3 has 14 residues. Trimming at V came to 0 bases and at J to 5 bases, leaving 5 bases not matched to a gene. In germline, CDR1 is GTSNPN, CDR2 SVGIG (reference sequence). CDR3: CAWSVAGGKETQYF. CDR3 coding DNA: TGTGCCTGGAGTGTAGCAGGGGGCAAGGAGACCCAGTACTTC.

The chain combines TRBV30 with TRBJ2-1, with TRBD2 matching over 15 bases. V shed 4 bases and J 9 bases; nucleotides not matched to a gene: 1. CDR3 length: 13 residues. Looked up from germline, CDR1 is GTSNPN and CDR2 is SVGIG (reference sequence). This chain's CDR3 is CAWKGLAGGEQFF. CDR3 in DNA: TGTGCCTGGAAGGGACTAGCGGGGGGTGAGCAGTTCTTC.

The CDR3 DNA sequence: TGTGCCATCAGTGATACCCAAGAGACCCAGTACTTC. Amino acid sequence: CAISDTQETQYF. The chain couples TRBV10-3 to TRBJ2-5; D call uncertain. Germline CDR1 reads ENHRY; CDR2 reads SYGVKD. V was cut by 3 bases and J by 1 base, with 3 bases left in between. The CDR3 is 12 residues long.

CDR3: CATSTREEGNEQYF. CDR3 in DNA: TGTGCCACCAGCACCCGGGAAGAAGGGAACGAGCAGTACTTC. The chain uses TRBV15 and TRBJ2-7, with TRBD2 as a possible D gene (5 bases). V was clipped by 4 bases and J by 5 bases, with 15 bases between them. This CDR3 is 14 amino acids long. Germline V gene sequence: CDR1 LNHNV, CDR2 YYDKDF (reference sequence).

This sequence joins TRBV30 and TRBJ1-1, with D uncertain. Germline CDR1 GTSNPN, CDR2 SVGIG (reference sequence). The CDR3 totals 11 residues. V lost 2 bases, J lost 4 bases, and 5 bases lay in between. The CDR3 loop reads CAWSRSTEAFF. As DNA, the CDR3 is TGTGCCTGGAGTCGGAGCACTGAAGCTTTCTTT.

This clone was seen only a few times. The V call is TRBV7-2, the J call TRBJ2-3, with a tentative D call TRBD2 (5 bases). Germline V gene sequence: CDR1 SGHTA, CDR2 FQGNSA. The germline V and J ends were trimmed by 1 base and 2 bases, with 10 bases remaining between them. This CDR3 has 15 amino acids. Written as DNA, the CDR3 is TGTGCCAGCAGCTTAGGAGGGCTTCACACAGATACGCAGTATTTT. It yields the protein CASSLGGLHTDTQYF.

The rearrangement uses TRBV6-5 and TRBJ2-3; weak D call: TRBD2 (6 bases). Germline V lookup: CDR1 MNHEY, CDR2 SVGAGI. The length of the CDR3 is 16 residues. V was shortened by 2 bases and J by 0 bases, with 12 bases between the two germline ends. CDR3 nucleotides: TGTGCCAGCAGTTACAGTACGGGAGCCAGCACAGATACGCAGTATTTT. Its protein product is CASSYSTGASTDTQYF.

This chain joins TRBV5-1 and TRBJ2-5; D is possibly TRBD1 (6 bases). Trimming removed 3 bases at V and 2 bases at J, with 8 bases between. The length of the CDR3 is 13 residues. CDR1 SGHRS and CDR2 YFSETQ come from the germline V gene. The DNA for the CDR3 is TGCGCCAGCAGCTATGGACAGCAAGAGACCCAGTACTTC. This translates into CASSYGQQETQYF.

This clone was detected once. CDR3 DNA sequence: TGTGCCACCAGCAGAGTTGGGGGATACAATGAGCAGTTCTTC. It specifies CATSRVGGYNEQFF. This chain uses TRBV15 with TRBJ2-1; D assignment may be TRBD1 or TRBD2 (5 bases each). CDR1 and CDR2 (germline): LNHNV, YYDKDF (reference sequence). Trimming stripped 1 base from V and 4 bases from J, with 8 bases between. This CDR3 contains 14 residues.

This clone was counted a few times. The J gene is TRBJ1-6, the V gene TRBV9, with D uncertain. Germline V gene data show CDR1 as SGDLS and CDR2 as YYNGEE. This CDR3 is built from 16 residues. V dropped 3 bases and J dropped 4 bases, with 14 bases sitting between them. CDR3 in DNA: TGTGCCAGCAGCGCCGGAGGAGGCGGTTATAATTCACCCCTCCACTTT. This sequence encodes CASSAGGGGYNSPLHF.

The CDR3 reads CASSGTGMVTEAFF. The CDR3, as DNA: TGTGCCAGCAGCGGAACCGGGATGGTGACTGAAGCTTTCTTT. This chain links TRBV9 with TRBJ1-1; D is unclear. Per germline, CDR1 SGDLS and CDR2 YYNGEE. With 3 bases removed from V and 5 bases from J, the gap between germline ends came to 14 bases. The CDR3 has 14 amino acids.

The chain carries TRBV30 and TRBJ2-7; D unresolved. In germline, CDR1 is GTSNPN, CDR2 SVGIG (reference sequence). The CDR3 spans 12 residues. Between the trimmed V and J ends, which lost 1 base and 2 bases, there was a span of 6 bases. Here the CDR3 reads CAWSGMTYEQYF. CDR3 coding DNA: TGTGCCTGGAGTGGCATGACCTACGAGCAGTACTTC.

In this sample, this clone turned up once. As DNA, the CDR3 is TGTGCCACCAGCAGAGAGCTGTCTAGCGGGAGAGAAGAGCAGTTCTTC. Its translation: CATSRELSSGREEQFF. The V and J genes are TRBV15 and TRBJ2-1, with 10 nucleotides matching TRBD2. The trim removed 0 bases at V and 10 bases at J, leaving 9 bases unmatched. Looked up from germline, CDR1 is LNHNV and CDR2 is YYDKDF (reference sequence). The CDR3 is made up of 16 amino acids.

The chain carries TRBV4-3 and TRBJ2-3; TRBD2 might be the D (6 bases). The germline CDR1 and CDR2 sequences are LGHNA and YSLEER. V lost 1 base and J lost 1, with 12 bases in between. The CDR3 extends over 16 amino acids. CDR3 coding DNA: TGCGCCAGCAGCCAAGGCGGCGGGATGGGCACAGATACGCAGTATTTT. This sequence encodes CASSQGGGMGTDTQYF.

The chain couples TRBV9 to TRBJ2-7; D may be TRBD1 or TRBD2 (5 bases each). The CDR3 is 15 amino acids. Germline V gives CDR1 SGDLS, CDR2 YYNGEE. V lost 2 bases, J lost 2 bases, and 14 bases lay in between. The CDR3 DNA follows: TGTGCCAGCAGCGTCGGGACGGCCCCAACCTACGAGCAGTACTTC. Amino acid sequence: CASSVGTAPTYEQYF.

The genes are TRBV29-1 and TRBJ1-3; TRBD1 matches at 10 bases. V dropped 6 bases and J dropped 9; count of bases not matched to a gene: 5. CDR3 length equals 12 residues. The germline V gene encodes CDR1 SQVTM and CDR2 ANQGSEA. CDR3 nucleotide sequence: TGCAGCGTCCGGGGACAGGGGCCCACCATATATTTT. Amino acids: CSVRGQGPTIYF.

This clone was recorded a few times. The chain employs TRBV30 and TRBJ2-7; 7 positions match TRBD1. CDR1 GTSNPN and CDR2 SVGIG come from the germline V gene (reference sequence). Losses at the gene ends were 0 bases for V and 2 bases for J; bases not matched to a gene: 10. The CDR3 is 16 residues long. The chain's CDR3 is CAWSVRLGTDPYEQYF. The CDR3 bases are TGTGCCTGGAGTGTAAGGTTGGGGACAGACCCCTACGAGCAGTACTTC.

This rearrangement joins TRBV30 to TRBJ2-7; 8 positions agree with TRBD2. CDR1 is GTSNPN, CDR2 SVGIG, per germline (reference sequence). This CDR3 has 15 residues. V was clipped by 0 bases and J by 3 bases; unmatched bases: 7. The DNA of the CDR3 is TGTGCCTGGAGTGTAACTGAGCGGGGGAGCTACGAGCAGTACTTC. It specifies CAWSVTERGSYEQYF.